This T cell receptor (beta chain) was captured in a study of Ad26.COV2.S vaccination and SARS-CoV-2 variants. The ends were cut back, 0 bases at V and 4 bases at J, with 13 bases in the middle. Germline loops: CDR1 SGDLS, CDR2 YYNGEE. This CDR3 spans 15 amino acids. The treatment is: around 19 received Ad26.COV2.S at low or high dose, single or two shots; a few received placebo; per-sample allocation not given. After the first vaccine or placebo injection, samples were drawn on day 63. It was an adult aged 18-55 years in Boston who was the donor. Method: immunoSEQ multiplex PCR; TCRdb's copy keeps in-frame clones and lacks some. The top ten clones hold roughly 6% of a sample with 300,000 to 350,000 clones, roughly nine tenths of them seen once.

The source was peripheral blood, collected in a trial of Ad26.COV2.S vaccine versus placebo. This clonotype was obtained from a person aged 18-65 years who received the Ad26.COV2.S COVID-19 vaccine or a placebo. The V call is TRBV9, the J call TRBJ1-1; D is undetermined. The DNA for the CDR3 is TGTGCCAGCAGCGTAGCTACGACGGGGATCACTGAAGCTTTCTTT. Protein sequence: CASSVATTGITEAFF.